This T cell receptor (beta chain) emerged from a study of CD8+CD57+ T cells in acquired aplastic anemia. Study-wide background: The average for DNA from sorted CD4+ and CD8+ cells was about 2.9 ug.

In its sample, this clonotype was seen many times. Antigen: not known. This CDR3 spans 13 amino acids. Germline V lookup: CDR1 KGHDR, CDR2 SFDVKD. Deletions cut 3 bases from V and 6 bases from J, with 9 bases between. In patients chosen for sequencing, flow cytometry had shown CD8+CD57+ cell expansion. In all patients, the disease was severe acquired aplastic anemia. At blood sampling, none of the patients had yet received therapy. Researchers used genomic DNA as the template to profile TCR beta VDJ and CDR3. Via MiXCR, TCRdb re-called the reads, giving one row per CDR3 protein. This sample carries about 180,000 distinct CDR3 sequences, roughly three fifths of them seen once, and the ten largest clones take about two fifths. Study conclusions and caveats: Between patients and controls, CD8+ Simpson's diversity did not vary significantly.

The clonotype was recovered from a human donor with aplastic anemia. The V call is TRBV24-1, the J call TRBJ2-3, with D maybe TRBD2 (7 bases). Sequencing was performed on sorted CD4+, CD8+, or CD8+CD57+ T cells (not recorded which) from PBMCs. CDR3: CATSDRGADTQYF. CDR3 in DNA: TGTGCCACCAGTGATCGGGGGGCGGATACGCAGTATTTT.